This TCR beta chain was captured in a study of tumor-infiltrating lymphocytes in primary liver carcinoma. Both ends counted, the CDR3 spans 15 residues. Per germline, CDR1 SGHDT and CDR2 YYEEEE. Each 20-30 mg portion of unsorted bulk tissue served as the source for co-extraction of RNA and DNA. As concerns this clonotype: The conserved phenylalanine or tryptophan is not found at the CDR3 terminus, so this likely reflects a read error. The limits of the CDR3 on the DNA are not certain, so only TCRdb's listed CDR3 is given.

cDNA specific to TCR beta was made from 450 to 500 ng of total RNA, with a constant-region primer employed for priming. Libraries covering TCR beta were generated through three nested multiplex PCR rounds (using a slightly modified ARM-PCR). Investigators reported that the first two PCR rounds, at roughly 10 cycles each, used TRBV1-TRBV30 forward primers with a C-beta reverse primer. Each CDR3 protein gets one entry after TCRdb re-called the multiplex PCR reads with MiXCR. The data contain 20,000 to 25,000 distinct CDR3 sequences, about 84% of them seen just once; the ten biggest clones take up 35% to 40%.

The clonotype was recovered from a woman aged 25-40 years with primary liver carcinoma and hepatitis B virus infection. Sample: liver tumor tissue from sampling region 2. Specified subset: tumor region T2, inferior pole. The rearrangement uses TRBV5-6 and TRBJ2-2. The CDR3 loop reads CASSLAPRVTGEMFV.